One sample yielded the 22 T cell receptor beta chains listed below, sequenced in a study of cytomegalovirus exposure and HLA in healthy donors. Primers for the PCR totalled 60 Vbeta and 13 Jbeta. Sequencing used immunoSEQ multiplex PCR; TCRdb keeps in-frame clones, though not all of them. The sample has about 160,000 clones; over 80% are singletons. The sequenced sample consisted of PBMCs. The receptor source for this set is a male donor in good health and CMV-seropositive.

The rearrangement joins TRBV28 to TRBJ1-4; 7 bases fit TRBD1. Trimming at V came to 6 bases and at J to 4 bases, leaving 8 bases not matched to a gene. Germline values: CDR1 MDHEN, CDR2 SYDVKM. The CDR3 sequence is 15 residues long. CDR3 nucleotide sequence: TGTGCCAGCAGCATCTCAGCAGGGGGTAATGAAAAACTGTTTTTT. It encodes CASSISAGGNEKLFF. The full variable domain, rest sourced from reference TRBV28 and TRBJ1-4, is DVKVTQSSRYLVKRTGEKVFLECVQDMDHENMFWYRQDPGLGLRLIYFSYDVKMKEKGDIPEGYSVSREKKERFSLILESASTNQTSMYLCASSISAGGNEKLFFGSGTQLSVL.

The chain recombines TRBV2 with TRBJ2-7; 10 bases match TRBD2. Germline V CDR1 and CDR2: SNHLY, FYNNEI. Losses at the gene ends were 6 bases for V and 3 bases for J; bases not matched to a gene: 8. The CDR3 is 15 residues long. For the CDR3, the DNA is TGTGCCAGCAGGGGCGGACTAGCGGAGGGCTACGAGCAGTACTTC. Translation: CASRGGLAEGYEQYF.

The chain employs TRBV27 and TRBJ2-2, with D perhaps TRBD2 (5 bases). V gave up 6 bases and J gave up 4 bases, with 18 bases separating them. Germline-derived CDR1 and CDR2 are MNHEY and SMNVEV (reference sequence). The length of the CDR3 is 16 residues. The CDR3 DNA reads TGTGCCAGCAGGGGCTTGTGGAGCGGACCCACCGGGGAGCTGTTTTTT. Protein: CASRGLWSGPTGELFF.

This chain connects TRBV9 to TRBJ2-7, with 8 bases identical to TRBD1. CDR1 is SGDLS, CDR2 YYNGEE, per germline. J was trimmed by 4 bases and V by 4 bases; bases with no gene match: 10. The CDR3 runs 15 residues. CDR3 loop: CASSTTLDRGYEQYF. CDR3 DNA sequence: TGTGCCAGCAGCACCACCCTAGACAGGGGTTACGAGCAGTACTTC.

This chain links TRBV5-1 with TRBJ2-5; 9 nucleotides match TRBD2. This CDR3 has 19 residues. V lost 0 bases and J lost 4; bases outside the gene matches: 16. Germline-derived CDR1 and CDR2 are SGHRS and YFSETQ. The CDR3 DNA reads TGCGCCAGCAGCTTGGGGTCCTCTAGCGGGACCAGGGTAGGAGAGACCCAGTACTTC. Translated, it gives CASSLGSSSGTRVGETQYF.

This rearrangement joins TRBV7-9 to TRBJ2-2, with D perhaps TRBD2 (6 bases). The CDR3 has 14 residues. The germline gives CDR1 SEHNR, CDR2 FQNEAQ (reference sequence). Trimming removed 9 bases at V and 2 bases at J, with 13 bases between. The CDR3 protein is CASPGLSNTGELFF. The CDR3 DNA is TGTGCCAGTCCGGGACTCTCCAACACCGGGGAGCTGTTTTTT.

The CDR3 bases are TGTGCCAGCAGCTTAGTTCTCAGGAGGACCGGGGAGCTGTTTTTT. Translation gives CASSLVLRRTGELFF. The V call is TRBV11-2, the J call TRBJ2-2, with D possibly matching TRBD2 (5 bases). From germline, CDR1 is SGHAT and CDR2 FQNNGV. The CDR3 loop spans 15 amino acids. V was trimmed by 1 base and J by 5 bases, leaving 11 bases between them.

The chain uses TRBV9 and TRBJ2-1, with 9 bases identical to TRBD1. J lost 3 bases, V lost 3 bases, and 10 bases had no gene match. This CDR3 comprises 17 residues. Germline lookup yields CDR1 SGDLS and CDR2 YYNGEE. The CDR3 here is CASSGLGSDRGYNEQFF. As DNA, the CDR3 is TGTGCCAGCAGCGGACTGGGGTCGGACAGGGGCTACAATGAGCAGTTCTTC.

The gene calls are TRBV27 and TRBJ1-1; the D is unclear. The germline V and J ends were trimmed by 5 bases and 8 bases, with 12 bases remaining between them. The CDR3 sequence is 12 residues long. The germline V gene has CDR1 MNHEY and CDR2 SMNVEV (reference sequence). The CDR3 DNA sequence: TGTGCCAGCAGTCTATTGGGCGTAGAAGCTTTCTTT. This translates into CASSLLGVEAFF.

This clone turned up a few times. V is TRBV7-6 and J is TRBJ2-2, with 8 bases lining up with TRBD2. V dropped 6 bases and J dropped 7; count of bases not matched to a gene: 13. The CDR3 loop spans 16 amino acids. Germline assignment: CDR1 SGHVS and CDR2 FNYEAQ. The CDR3 region has the DNA TGTGCCAGCAGGAGGGGGGGACTAGTCCACGACGGGGAGCTGTTTTTT. Its protein is CASRRGGLVHDGELFF.

This rearrangement joins TRBV7-6 to TRBJ2-5, with D possibly matching TRBD2 (5 bases). CDR3 size: 16 residues. Germline CDR1 reads SGHVS; CDR2 reads FNYEAQ. V was trimmed by 10 bases and J by 2 bases, leaving 23 bases between them. CDR3 amino acids: CATLDQDGSVQETQYF. CDR3 sequence (DNA): TGTGCCACCTTGGATCAGGACGGTAGCGTACAAGAGACCCAGTACTTC.

The chain uses TRBV7-8 and TRBJ2-7, with a possible D match to TRBD2 (5 bases). Germline lookup yields CDR1 SGHVS and CDR2 FQNEAQ. This CDR3 has 11 amino acids. V dropped 5 bases and J dropped 3 bases, with 5 bases sitting between them. The DNA of the CDR3 is TGTGCCAGCAGCCGGGGCTACGAGCAGTACTTC. As protein: CASSRGYEQYF.

J is TRBJ1-5 and V is TRBV21-1. TRBV21-1 is assigned pseudogene status. CDR3 length equals 16 residues. Written as DNA, the CDR3 is TGTGCCAGCAGCAAAATAGCTAGGGGGGGTAATCAGCCCCAGCATTTT. Protein product: CASSKIARGGNQPQHF.

V and J are TRBV27 and TRBJ1-6, with 11 bases identical to TRBD1. Germline CDR1 reads MNHEY; CDR2 reads SMNVEV (reference sequence). Unmatched junction bases numbered 10, after V lost 4 bases and J lost 8 bases. CDR3 length equals 17 residues. CDR3 coding DNA: TGTGCCAGCAGTTCTCTCGGGACAGGGGGGTTCGATTCACCCCTCCACTTT. It codes for CASSSLGTGGFDSPLHF.

The chain employs TRBV7-2 and TRBJ1-4; possible D gene TRBD1, 6 bases. CDR3 length: 17 residues. The ends were cut back, 1 base at V and 8 bases at J, with 20 bases in the middle. The germline CDR1 and CDR2 sequences are SGHTA and FQGNSA. The CDR3 coding sequence is TGTGCCAGCAGCTTAGTGGGGGCGGAGTCTTGGCGGGAAAAACTGTTTTTT. Protein product: CASSLVGAESWREKLFF.

The CDR3 is CASSGFASTDTQYF. The CDR3 bases are TGTGCCAGCAGCGGCTTCGCTAGCACAGATACGCAGTATTTT. This chain joins TRBV5-6 and TRBJ2-3; no firm D call. V was pared by 4 bases and J by 0 bases, with 9 bases between. In germline, CDR1 is SGHDT, CDR2 YYEEEE. CDR3 length: 14 amino acids.

The chain joins TRBV7-9 to TRBJ2-1, with a weak D call TRBD2 (5 bases). Germline V gene lookup returns CDR1 SEHNR and CDR2 FQNEAQ (reference sequence). CDR3 length equals 12 residues. The CDR3 loop reads CSPGSSYNEQFF. The CDR3 coding sequence is TGTTCCCCGGGGAGCTCCTACAATGAGCAGTTCTTC.

The chain uses TRBV28 and TRBJ2-6; D is unclear. The CDR3 is 12 amino acids. Germline V gene sequence: CDR1 MDHEN, CDR2 SYDVKM. Trimming removed 3 bases from V and 7 bases from J, with 4 bases in between. CDR3 sequence (DNA): TGTGCCAGCAGTTTTAATGCCAACGTCCTGACTTTC. Encoded protein: CASSFNANVLTF.

The rearrangement links TRBV27 to TRBJ2-7; D possibly corresponds to TRBD2 (6 bases). Trimming removed 6 bases from V and 5 bases from J, with 14 bases in between. Per germline, CDR1 MNHEY and CDR2 SMNVEV (reference sequence). The CDR3 contains 13 residues. Here the CDR3 reads CASSPGLVNEQYF. The CDR3 DNA is TGTGCCAGCAGCCCGGGACTGGTCAACGAGCAGTACTTC.

This clone is a singleton in its sample. V and J are TRBV19 and TRBJ2-2; 8 bases line up with TRBD1. The CDR3 runs to 16 residues. Trimming at V came to 4 bases and at J to 3 bases, leaving 7 bases not matched to a gene. Per germline, CDR1 LNHDA and CDR2 SQIVND (reference sequence). This CDR3 is CASSTYSTGDTGELFF. In DNA, the CDR3 is TGTGCCAGTAGTACCTACTCGACAGGGGACACCGGGGAGCTGTTTTTT.

The V call is TRBV19, the J call TRBJ2-3; 13 positions agree with TRBD2. This CDR3 has 16 amino acids. The V and J ends lost 4 bases and 3 bases, in that order; junction bases with no gene match: 4. Per germline, CDR1 LNHDA and CDR2 SQIVND (reference sequence). CDR3: CASSRILAGGTDTQYF. CDR3 nucleotide sequence: TGTGCCAGTAGTAGAATACTAGCGGGAGGGACAGATACGCAGTATTTT. Supplemented by reference TRBV19 and TRBJ2-3, the full variable domain reads DGGITQSPKYLFRKEGQNVTLSCEQNLNHDAMYWYRQDPGQGLRLIYYSQIVNDFQKGDIAEGYSVSREKKESFPLTVTSAQKNPTAFYLCASSRILAGGTDTQYFGPGTRLTVL.

The chain links TRBV30 to TRBJ2-7; D is ambiguous. The CDR3 is 13 residues long. Trimming removed 4 bases at V and 4 bases at J, with 14 bases between. Germline loops: CDR1 GTSNPN, CDR2 SVGIG (reference sequence). The CDR3 spells CAWTPSYEYEQYF. CDR3 in DNA: TGTGCCTGGACCCCCTCTTATGAGTACGAGCAGTACTTC.